The clone carrying this T cell receptor beta chain came up many times. The antigen remains unidentified. This sample is drawn from a study of blood T cells in healthy people across ages. Through a sample-barcoded 5' primer and a J-beta primer mix, a second PCR was run for roughly 6 to 11 cycles. TCRdb ran MiXCR on the 5' RACE reads and lists one entry per CDR3 protein. The profile covers hundreds of thousands of distinct CDR3 sequences, with more than 25% appearing a single time and roughly a sixth taken by the ten largest. Study results and limitations: Observed TCR beta diversity per million T cells went down as age went up. This fall followed a roughly linear course with age.

This CDR3 region has 13 residues. V was clipped by 4 bases and J by 5 bases, with 11 bases between them. The germline CDR1 and CDR2 sequences are SNHLY and FYNNEI. The chain couples TRBV2 to TRBJ2-5; the D gene is possibly TRBD2 (5 bases). The sequence derives from an elderly woman in good health. Input material: blood. The DNA of the CDR3 is TGTGCCAGCAGTGGAGAGGGCCGGGAGACCCAGTACTTC. Translation: CASSGEGRETQYF.